This T cell receptor (beta chain) stems from a study of vaccination and CD4 T cells after COVID-19. Once obtained from cultured CD4+ T cells, the DNA was sequenced using the Oncomine TCR Beta short-read assay. Once CD4+ T cells had been cultured, genomic DNA was extracted from them. TCRdb reanalysed the PCR reads using MiXCR and keeps one entry per CDR3 protein. Here the sample spans 15,000 to 20,000 distinct CDR3 sequences, about 40% being singletons. On this clonotype: No antigen is known for it.

Trimming took 0 bases from V and 5 from J; bases not matched to a gene: 12. Germline V gene sequence: CDR1 SGHRS, CDR2 YFSETQ. CDR3 length equals 17 residues. Indicated time point: late sampling 161 to 241 days after vaccination in three convalescent patients. Stated treatment: approximately nine-day PBMC culture with coronavirus spike peptide pools or control peptides (ViraFEST assay). Sequenced here: CD4+ T cells from blood, cultured in vitro, sampled about 7 months after SARS-CoV-2 vaccination. This sequence joins TRBV5-1 and TRBJ2-5; 8 nucleotides match TRBD2. The receptor was isolated from a human donor who had recovered from COVID-19. The CDR3 nucleotides read TGCGCCAGCAGCTTGGGATTTGTCGGGGGGGCCACCGAGACCCAGTACTTC. Protein sequence: CASSLGFVGGATETQYF.